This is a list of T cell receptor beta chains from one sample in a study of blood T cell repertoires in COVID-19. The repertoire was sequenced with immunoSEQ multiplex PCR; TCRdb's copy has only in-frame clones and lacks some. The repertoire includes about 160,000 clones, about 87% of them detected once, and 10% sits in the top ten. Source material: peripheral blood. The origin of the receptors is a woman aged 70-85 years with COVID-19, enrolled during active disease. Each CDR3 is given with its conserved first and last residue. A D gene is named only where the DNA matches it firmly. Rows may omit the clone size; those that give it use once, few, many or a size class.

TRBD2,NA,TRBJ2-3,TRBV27,TGTGCCAGCAGCCGGGGGGGGACAGATACGCAGTATTTT,CASSRGGTDTQYF
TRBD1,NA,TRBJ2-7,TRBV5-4,TGTGCCAGCAGCTCGGGACAGACAAGATCATCCTACGAGCAGTACTTC,CASSSGQTRSSYEQYF
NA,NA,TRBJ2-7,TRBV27,TGTGCCAGCAGTTTATCGGCGGGTTTCCACGAGCAGTACTTC,CASSLSAGFHEQYF
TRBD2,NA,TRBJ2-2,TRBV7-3,TGTGCCAGCAGCTCTCCTAGCGGGGGGGCCGTCGGGGAGCTGTTTTTT,CASSSPSGGAVGELFF
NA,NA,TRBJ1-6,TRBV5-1,TGCGCCAGCCCAACCCTTCTCAAACAGGGATGGCGTAGTTCACCCCTCCACTTT,CASPTLLKQGWRSSPLHF
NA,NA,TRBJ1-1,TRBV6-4,TGTGCCAGCAGTGCGGGACAACCTACTGAAGCTTTCTTT,CASSAGQPTEAFF
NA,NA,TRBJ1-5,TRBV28,TGTGCCAGCAAGGGAAGGGGCCGCCCGGGGGGGAGCAATCAGCCCCAGCATTTT,CASKGRGRPGGSNQPQHF
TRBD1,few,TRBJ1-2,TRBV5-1,TGCGCCAGCAGCTTGGGGGCCGGGACAGGGAATCGTATCTATGGCTACACCTTC,CASSLGAGTGNRIYGYTF
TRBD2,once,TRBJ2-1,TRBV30,TGTGCCTGGAGTGTCGGCCTAGCGGGTATTGAGCAGTTCTTC,CAWSVGLAGIEQFF
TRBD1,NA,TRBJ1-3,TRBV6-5,TGTGCCAGCAAGGACAGGCCCTCTGGAAACACCATATATTTT,CASKDRPSGNTIYF
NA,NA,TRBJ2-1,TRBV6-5,TGTGCCAGCAGTTATGGCGGGGGCACTTACAATGAGCAGTTCTTC,CASSYGGGTYNEQFF
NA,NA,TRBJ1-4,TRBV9,TGTGCCAGCAGCGTAAGGCCGGACTCCGAAAAACTGTTTTTT,CASSVRPDSEKLFF
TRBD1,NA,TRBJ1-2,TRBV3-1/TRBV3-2,TGTGCCAGCAGCGAGGACAGGGTGTGGCGGGGCTACACCTTC,CASSEDRVWRGYTF
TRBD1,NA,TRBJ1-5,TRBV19,TGTGCCAGTAGTATTCAGGGGGCCCGGTTCAATCAGCCCCAGCATTTT,CASSIQGARFNQPQHF
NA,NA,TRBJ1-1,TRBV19,TGTGCCAGTAGTATAGGGGCCCCCTCTGAAGCTTTCTTT,CASSIGAPSEAFF
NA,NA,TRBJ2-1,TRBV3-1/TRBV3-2,TGTGCCACAAGGACTCCCCCCTACAATGAGCAGTTCTTC,CATRTPPYNEQFF
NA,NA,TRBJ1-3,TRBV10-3,TGTGCCATCGGGGGGGTAAGGGACACCATATATTTT,CAIGGVRDTIYF